Below, 31 T cell receptor beta chains from the same sample are listed, as sequenced in a study of blood T cell repertoires in COVID-19. Generated by immunoSEQ multiplex PCR, the TCRdb table keeps only in-frame clones and is missing some. This sample has tens of thousands of clones; around 83% occur once, and the top ten carry under 15%. Source material: peripheral blood. The receptors shown here come from a woman aged 70-85 years in a cohort sampled during active COVID-19.

This chain links TRBV6-4 with TRBJ2-3, with 7 positions matching TRBD1. The CDR3 spans 15 residues. The V segment lost 7 bases and the J segment 6 bases; nucleotides outside the gene matches: 13. Germline CDR1 and CDR2: MRHNA and SNTAGT. This chain's CDR3 is CASNSRQGNRDTQYF. The CDR3 nucleotides read TGTGCCAGCAACTCCCGACAGGGTAATAGGGATACGCAGTATTTT.

The chain joins TRBV7-9 to TRBJ2-7, with D unresolved. V lost 5 bases and J lost 0, with 14 bases in between. The germline V gene has CDR1 SEHNR and CDR2 FQNEAQ (reference sequence). The CDR3 covers 15 residues. The CDR3 bases are TGTGCCAGCAGCCCATCAGGCCTTCTCTCCTACGAGCAGTACTTC. This translates into CASSPSGLLSYEQYF.

This CDR3 reads CASSSDPGNEQFF. Here the CDR3 DNA reads TGTGCCAGCAGCAGCGATCCAGGGAATGAGCAGTTCTTC. The chain has TRBV6-5 and TRBJ2-1; D possibly corresponds to TRBD1 (5 bases). Trimming took 6 bases from V and 7 from J, leaving 13 bases between them. Germline CDR1 and CDR2: MNHEY and SVGAGI. This CDR3 spans 13 amino acids.

The genes are TRBV4-3 and TRBJ1-5; D may be TRBD1 (6 bases). The CDR3 has 14 residues. Germline CDR1 LGHNA, CDR2 YSLEER. Trimming pared 1 base from V and 9 bases from J, leaving 13 bases between. In DNA, the CDR3 is TGCGCCAGCAGCCAAGCTCCCGGACAGCCGCCCCAGCATTTT. It is translated as CASSQAPGQPPQHF.

The rearrangement joins TRBV11-3 to TRBJ2-3; D remains ambiguous. Germline CDR1 reads SGHNT; CDR2 reads YENEEA. The V end lost 2 bases, the J end lost 0 bases, and 21 bases lay between the germline ends. This CDR3 is built from 19 residues. DNA of the CDR3: TGTGCCAGCAGCTTACCGACGAATGAACTACCAACTAGCACAGATACGCAGTATTTT. Protein: CASSLPTNELPTSTDTQYF.

The chain combines TRBV11-2 with TRBJ1-2; unclear D gene. CDR3 length: 12 residues. CDR1 is SGHAT, CDR2 FQNNGV, per germline. The ends were cut back, 1 base at V and 6 bases at J, with 6 bases in the middle. The CDR3, as DNA: TGTGCCAGCAGCTTAGGGCGGGATGGCTACACCTTC. It yields the protein CASSLGRDGYTF. Using reference TRBV11-2 and TRBJ1-2 for the parts outside the CDR3, the full variable domain is EAGVAQSPRYKIIEKRQSVAFWCNPISGHATLYWYQQILGQGPKLLIQFQNNGVVDDSQLPKDRFSAERLKGVDSTLKIQPAKLEDSAVYLCASSLGRDGYTFGSGTRLTVV.

Here the CDR3 reads CASSQDGTGGYGYTF. CDR3 DNA sequence: TGTGCCAGCAGCCAAGATGGGACAGGGGGGTATGGCTACACCTTC. The chain has TRBV3-1 (or the pseudogene TRBV3-2) and TRBJ1-2, with TRBD1 identical over 11 bases. This CDR3 contains 15 residues. The V gene's germline CDR1 is LGHDT and CDR2 YNNKEL (reference sequence). The trim removed 0 bases at V and 5 bases at J, leaving 2 bases unmatched.

The rearrangement joins TRBV30 to TRBJ2-7, with TRBD2 identical over 9 bases. Germline values: CDR1 GTSNPN, CDR2 SVGIG (reference sequence). The CDR3 runs 14 residues. V trimming: 0 bases; J trimming: 6 bases; junction bases outside the gene matches: 6. DNA for the CDR3: TGTGCCTGGAGTGTCGGGAGCGGGAGGAGCGAGCAGTACTTC. It yields the protein CAWSVGSGRSEQYF. Full variable domain (outside the CDR3, taken from reference TRBV30 and TRBJ2-7): SQTIHQWPATLVQPVGSPLSLECTVEGTSNPNLYWYRQAAGRGLQLLFYSVGIGQISSEVPQNLSASRPQDRQFILSSKKLLLSDSGFYLCAWSVGSGRSEQYFGPGTRLTVT.

V and J are TRBV4-1 and TRBJ1-2; TRBD1 is a possible D gene (6 bases). The V and J ends lost 1 base and 0 bases respectively, with 9 bases between them. This CDR3 has 15 residues. Looked up from germline, CDR1 is MGHRA and CDR2 is YSYEKL. The chain's CDR3 is CASSQGTEPNYGYTF. CDR3 DNA: TGCGCCAGCAGCCAAGGGACAGAGCCTAACTATGGCTACACCTTC.

Concerning this clone: At one boundary the junction diverges from the germline segment, which might be a read error. The rearrangement joins TRBV3-1 (or the pseudogene TRBV3-2) to TRBJ2-7; 12 positions agree with TRBD2. Germline V gene data show CDR1 as LGHDT and CDR2 as YNNKEL (reference sequence). The CDR3 is 19 amino acids. The CDR3 region has the DNA TGTGCCAGCATCCAAGAAATGCCTAGCGGGAGGGGCGAGGTCTACGAGCAGTACTTC. Amino acid sequence: CASIQEMPSGRGEVYEQYF.

The chain combines TRBV5-4 with TRBJ2-2, with 10 bases identical to TRBD2. The length of the CDR3 is 15 residues. Unmatched junction bases numbered 5, after V lost 7 bases and J lost 2 bases. CDR1 is SGHNT and CDR2 is YYREEE in the germline V gene (reference sequence). DNA of the CDR3: TGTGCCAGCCGGGGACTAGCGCCTAACACCGGGGAGCTGTTTTTT. Translated, it gives CASRGLAPNTGELFF.

The chain recombines TRBV5-1 with TRBJ1-6, with D possibly being TRBD1 (6 bases). V was clipped by 4 bases and J by 7 bases, with 15 bases between them. The germline V gene has CDR1 SGHRS and CDR2 YFSETQ. This CDR3 comprises 15 residues. This CDR3 reads CASSHRTDGNSPLHF. The CDR3 DNA follows: TGCGCCAGCAGCCATAGGACAGACGGGAATTCACCCCTCCACTTT. Together with reference TRBV5-1 and TRBJ1-6, the CDR3 gives the full variable domain: KAGVTQTPRYLIKTRGQQVTLSCSPISGHRSVSWYQQTPGQGLQFLFEYFSETQRNKGNFPGRFSGRQFSNSRSEMNVSTLELGDSALYLCASSHRTDGNSPLHFGNGTRLTVT.

V is TRBV30 and J is TRBJ1-5; 8 bases are a match to TRBD1. This CDR3 is 13 amino acids long. V lost 5 bases to trimming and J lost 3 bases; unmatched junction nucleotides: 3. Germline loops: CDR1 GTSNPN, CDR2 SVGIG (reference sequence). CDR3 loop: CAWGTGDNQPQHF. The CDR3 DNA reads as TGTGCCTGGGGGACAGGAGACAATCAGCCCCAGCATTTT.

The chain links TRBV20-1 to TRBJ2-7, with TRBD2 matching 14 bases. The V gene end was trimmed by 3 bases and the J gene end by 11 bases; junction bases not matched to a gene: 9. CDR1 and CDR2 from the germline V gene are DFQATT and SNEGSKA (reference sequence). The CDR3 covers 14 residues. CDR3 amino acids: CSASWGLAGEYKYF. The DNA of the CDR3 is TGCAGTGCTAGTTGGGGACTAGCGGGAGAATATAAGTACTTC.

This clone showed up just once. The chain combines TRBV28 with TRBJ2-3; 12 bases are a match to TRBD2. The ends lost 4 bases at V and 7 bases at J; junction bases unmatched: 12. CDR3 length: 17 amino acids. The germline V gene has CDR1 MDHEN and CDR2 SYDVKM. The CDR3 spells CASSSSSGRGPPNTQYF. The CDR3 nucleotides read TGTGCCAGCAGTTCCTCTAGCGGGAGGGGGCCCCCGAATACGCAGTATTTT.

V gene TRBV29-1 combines with J gene TRBJ2-3, with D possibly TRBD2 on 5 matching bases. Germline values: CDR1 SQVTM, CDR2 ANQGSEA. V lost 4 bases, J lost 6 bases, and 11 bases lay in between. The length of the CDR3 is 12 residues. DNA for the CDR3: TGCAGCGTTGGAGGGCTTGGTGATACGCAGTATTTT. As protein: CSVGGLGDTQYF.

The V call is TRBV6-5, the J call TRBJ1-3, with a possible D match to TRBD1 (6 bases). CDR1 and CDR2 from the germline V gene are MNHEY and SVGAGI. This CDR3 is 15 amino acids long. Trimming took off 6 bases at V and 3 bases at J, with 15 bases between the two ends. The CDR3 protein is CASRLQGTVGNTIYF. Written as DNA, the CDR3 is TGTGCCAGCAGGCTTCAGGGGACGGTTGGAAACACCATATATTTT.

In this sample, this clone turned up once. The V call is TRBV4-1, the J call TRBJ2-2; 13 bases fit TRBD2. Losses at the gene ends were 1 base for V and 4 bases for J; bases not matched to a gene: 3. CDR3 length: 17 amino acids. Germline V lookup: CDR1 MGHRA, CDR2 YSYEKL. The chain's CDR3 is CASSQAGLAGLTGELFF. As DNA, the CDR3 is TGCGCCAGCAGCCAAGCGGGACTAGCGGGACTCACCGGGGAGCTGTTTTTT.

V gene TRBV4-3 combines with J gene TRBJ1-4, with D maybe TRBD1 (5 bases). V gave up 1 base and J gave up 11 bases, with 14 bases separating them. CDR3 length equals 14 residues. Germline-derived CDR1 and CDR2 are LGHNA and YSLEER. This CDR3 is CASSQVRRQGKLFF. The DNA for the CDR3 is TGCGCCAGCAGCCAAGTTCGACGGCAGGGCAAACTGTTTTTT.

The chain recombines TRBV28 with TRBJ1-1; no clear D. The CDR3 consists of 12 residues. Per germline, CDR1 MDHEN and CDR2 SYDVKM. The V end lost 3 bases, the J end lost 4 bases, and 6 bases lay between the germline ends. CDR3 amino acids: CASSFWSTEAFF. Here the CDR3 DNA reads TGTGCCAGCAGTTTCTGGAGCACTGAAGCTTTCTTT.

Concerning this clone: One junction end disagrees with the germline gene, perhaps due to a read error. The genes are TRBV5-1 and TRBJ2-2; maybe TRBD1 (6 bases). Germline assignment: CDR1 SGHRS and CDR2 YFSETQ. The CDR3 sequence is 13 residues long. CDR3 region: CASSFRDTGELFF. In DNA, the CDR3 is TGCGCCAGCAGCTTTCGGGACACCGGGGAGTTGTTTTTT.

This sequence joins TRBV9 and TRBJ2-5, with TRBD2 matching over 8 bases. Unmatched junction bases numbered 10, after V lost 0 bases and J lost 3 bases. CDR3 length equals 17 residues. Germline V gene lookup returns CDR1 SGDLS and CDR2 YYNGEE. CDR3 loop: CASSVAGGSSGKETQYF. The CDR3 DNA reads as TGTGCCAGCAGCGTAGCGGGGGGGTCCAGCGGGAAAGAGACCCAGTACTTC. The complete variable domain, with remaining parts taken from reference TRBV9 and TRBJ2-5, reads DSGVTQTPKHLITATGQRVTLRCSPRSGDLSVYWYQQSLDQGLQFLIQYYNGEERAKGNILERFSAQQFPDLHSELNLSSLELGDSALYFCASSVAGGSSGKETQYFGPGTRLLVL.

The V and J genes are TRBV1 and TRBJ2-6; the D call of TRBD1 is as the table states it, not checked on the DNA. TRBV1 is shown as a pseudogene. This CDR3 is built from 19 residues. The CDR3 region has the DNA TGCACCAGCAGCCATCACCGGGACAGGGCCCCCTCTGGGGCCAACGTCCTGACTTTC. As protein: CTSSHHRDRAPSGANVLTF.

The V and J genes are TRBV6-2 or TRBV6-3 and TRBJ1-1, with unresolved D. Germline V lookup: CDR1 MNHEY, CDR2 SVGEGT. Trimming removed 2 bases at V and 8 bases at J, with 9 bases between. This CDR3 region has 12 residues. The CDR3 here is CASSYTIREAFF. CDR3 coding DNA: TGTGCCAGCAGTTACACTATACGAGAAGCTTTCTTT.

The CDR3 here is CASSYGAPVDEQYF. Here the CDR3 DNA reads TGTGCCAGCAGTTACGGGGCCCCTGTCGACGAGCAGTACTTC. This chain uses TRBV6-2 or TRBV6-3 with TRBJ2-7, with TRBD1 as a possible D gene (5 bases). CDR3 length: 14 amino acids. Trimming took 2 bases from V and 5 from J, leaving 13 bases between them. The V gene's germline CDR1 is MNHEY and CDR2 SVGEGT.

This clone appeared a few times. The CDR3, as DNA: TGTGCCAGCAGCCTCGGGACAGCCAACTATGGCTACACCTTC. Protein product: CASSLGTANYGYTF. The rearrangement links TRBV7-2 to TRBJ1-2; 7 nucleotides line up with TRBD1. V shed 5 bases and J 2 bases; nucleotides not matched to a gene: 5. Looked up from germline, CDR1 is SGHTA and CDR2 is FQGNSA. The CDR3 has 14 residues.

The CDR3 DNA sequence: TGTGCCAGTAGTATCGAGGGGACTAGCAATGAGCAGTTCTTC. This sequence encodes CASSIEGTSNEQFF. This chain joins TRBV19 and TRBJ2-1; TRBD2 agrees at 8 bases. Germline CDR1 is LNHDA and CDR2 is SQIVND (reference sequence). Losses at the gene ends were 3 bases for V and 6 bases for J; bases not matched to a gene: 4. CDR3 length equals 14 residues.

The rearrangement uses TRBV27 and TRBJ1-1; TRBD1 is a possible D gene (6 bases). Trimming removed 3 bases at V and 1 base at J, with 15 bases between. The CDR3 is 16 amino acids. Germline values: CDR1 MNHEY, CDR2 SMNVEV (reference sequence). Written as DNA, the CDR3 is TGTGCCAGCAGTTTCACCGGACAGATCCCGAACACTGAAGCTTTCTTT. Protein sequence: CASSFTGQIPNTEAFF.

The chain employs TRBV10-1 and TRBJ2-7; 9 nucleotides line up with TRBD1. V lost 2 bases, J lost 4 bases, and 3 bases stayed unmatched. There are 14 residues in the CDR3. Germline V gene data show CDR1 as WNHNN and CDR2 as SYGVQD (reference sequence). Here the CDR3 DNA reads TGCGCCAGCAGTGAGGGGGGACAGGGATACGAGCAGTACTTC. Protein sequence: CASSEGGQGYEQYF.

This clone has just a few counts. The V gene is TRBV5-4, the J gene TRBJ1-1; tentatively, D is TRBD1 (5 bases). Looked up from germline, CDR1 is SGHNT and CDR2 is YYREEE (reference sequence). V lost 4 bases and J lost 0, with 19 bases in between. The length of the CDR3 is 17 residues. The CDR3 DNA reads TGTGCCAGCAGCCCGCGGGGGAGCAGCCCATTGAACACTGAAGCTTTCTTT. Translating it yields CASSPRGSSPLNTEAFF.

The chain employs TRBV28 and TRBJ2-2, with D perhaps matching TRBD2 (6 bases). The CDR3 length is 15 residues. V was clipped by 6 bases and J by 5 bases, with 16 bases between them. The germline V gene encodes CDR1 MDHEN and CDR2 SYDVKM. The chain's CDR3 is CASSPLVAGTGELFF. The CDR3 DNA reads TGTGCCAGCAGCCCTTTGGTGGCGGGGACCGGGGAGCTGTTTTTT. Using reference TRBV28 and TRBJ2-2 for the parts outside the CDR3, the full variable domain is DVKVTQSSRYLVKRTGEKVFLECVQDMDHENMFWYRQDPGLGLRLIYFSYDVKMKEKGDIPEGYSVSREKKERFSLILESASTNQTSMYLCASSPLVAGTGELFFGEGSRLTVL.